This TCR beta chain was found in a study of T-cell reconstitution after alpha-beta-depleted transplantation in children (dated by TCRdb to the mid-2010s). Study-wide context: The study quantitatively tracked T-cell immune reconstitution after TCRalphabeta/CD19-depleted allogeneic hematopoietic cell transplantation in children using TCR repertoire profiling.

On this clonotype itself: The target of this receptor is not known. Base qualities are not at hand, and no much larger clone is one base apart.

The meaning of the sample's treatment or condition label: allogeneic hematopoietic cell transplantation with graft depleted of TCRalphabeta T cells and CD19 B cells. The children who served as transplant recipients had been given grafts of TCRalphabeta/CD19-depleted allogeneic hematopoietic cells. On the study overall, not on this receptor specifically: In some patients, the high TCRbeta diversity seen at day 60 was put down to recipient T cells and intrathymic progenitors that had survived conditioning. The frequencies of hyperexpanded clones fell over the following months, and after one year, T-cell counts and TCRbeta diversity were mostly attributed to newly produced T cells. The apparently early recovery of alphabetaT-cell counts about two months after transplant reportedly depended on only several hundred rapidly expanded clones that came from non-depleted graft cells.

Library preparation employed PCR. The instrument was an Illumina HiSeq 2500. Molecular barcoding was employed in the preparation of TCR libraries, with unique molecular identifiers being used to normalize TCRbeta repertoire quantification. The public reads were quality trimmed at Q25 with fastp and then assembled into clones with MiXCR by TCRdb, keeping productive beta chains. Rows matching on CDR3 protein sequence are summarized as one entry with the most common DNA and genes. Across this sample there are 610,000 or so distinct CDR3 sequences, with over 25% seen only once. 30% to 40% of the sample comes from the top ten. CDR3 length: 17 amino acids, cysteine to phenylalanine. Only the CDR3 DNA stays, 51 bases, in frame from base 1. V is pruned by 3 bases and J by 6 bases, leaving 14 bases of the junction without a gene match. CDR1 is given as MDHEN and CDR2 as SYDVKM, both from the germline V gene.

The source is a boy in the first two years of life with Wiskott-Aldrich syndrome, due to receive a stem cell transplant. The source material was PBMCs, sampled before TCRalphabeta/CD19-depleted stem cell transplant. The chain employs TRBV28 and TRBJ1-5; TRBD1 matches 7 bases in the middle. The encoded CDR3 is CASSFLLGQRTPQPQHF. The sequenced DNA is TGTGCCAGCAGTTTTTTGCTGGGACAGCGGACGCCTCAGCCCCAGCATTTT.